The following is a T cell receptor beta chain sequence with its context. These data come from a study of blood T cell repertoires in COVID-19. In the source study's methods: Reference gene primer amplification in the assay estimated nucleated cell counts. Some clones are missing from TCRdb's copy, which holds only in-frame ones; the method was immunoSEQ multiplex PCR. V and J calls plus clone size are reproduced from that table; the DNA served to infer D and trimming. The sample consists of some 430,000 clones, roughly 87% of them appearing once. The V gene end was trimmed by 3 bases and the J gene end by 3 bases; junction bases not matched to a gene: 5. The germline CDR1 and CDR2 sequences are MNHEY and SMNVEV (reference sequence). The CDR3 runs to 14 residues.

The receptor's source is a young man who had recovered from COVID-19. Input material: PBMCs or T cells enriched from blood (not recorded which). The chain employs TRBV27 and TRBJ2-7, with 7 bases that match TRBD1. In DNA form, the CDR3 reads TGTGCCAGCAGTTTGAAGGGGGCCCACTACGAGCAGTACTTC. This sequence encodes CASSLKGAHYEQYF.